Listed below are T cell receptor beta chains from one sample, sequenced in a study of cytomegalovirus exposure and HLA in healthy donors. Using immunoSEQ multiplex PCR, the repertoire was profiled, and TCRdb retains in-frame clones only, with some absent. The sample lists about 150,000 clones, about four fifths occurring once. Material for sequencing was PBMCs. These receptors were collected from a man aged 50 to 59 in good health and CMV-seropositive. Each CDR3 is given with its conserved first and last residue. A D gene is named only where the DNA matches it firmly. Not all rows give a size; the values are once, few, many and, for expanded clones, a class.

d_call clone_size j_call v_call cdr3_nt cdr3_aa
TRBD2 NA TRBJ2-7 TRBV27 TGTGCCAGCAGAAGACTAGCGGGACTCCTCTACGAGCAGTACTTC CASRRLAGLLYEQYF
TRBD2 NA TRBJ2-5 TRBV11-2 TGTGCCAGCAGCTTAGGGGGGGGAGGTCAAGAGACCCAGTACTTC CASSLGGGGQETQYF
NA NA TRBJ2-1 TRBV28 TGTGCCAGCAGTTTCAGCTACAATGAGCAGTTCTTC CASSFSYNEQFF
TRBD2 NA TRBJ2-1 TRBV5-1 TGCGCCAGCAGCTTGGAAACTTTACTAGCGGGAGGGCCCCATGAGCAGTTCTTC CASSLETLLAGGPHEQFF
TRBD2 NA TRBJ2-7 TRBV9 TGTGCCAGCAGCGCGGAATTGACTAGCGGTACCTACGAGCAGTACTTC CASSAELTSGTYEQYF
NA NA TRBJ2-1 TRBV19 TGTGCCAGTAGTGGTCTAGCCCGGTACAATGAGCAGTTCTTC CASSGLARYNEQFF
NA once TRBJ2-5 TRBV7-2 TGTGCCAGCAGCTTAGTGGCGAGCCAACAGTGGGAGACCCAGTACTTC CASSLVASQQWETQYF
TRBD2 few TRBJ2-3 TRBV6-1 TGTGCCAGCAGTGGGGGACTACAATCTAGCACAGATACGCAGTATTTT CASSGGLQSSTDTQYF
TRBD2 NA TRBJ2-3 TRBV29-1 TGCAGCGTTGAAGTTGGACTAGCGGGACTAACAGATACGCAGTATTTT CSVEVGLAGLTDTQYF
TRBD1 NA TRBJ2-4 TRBV6-5 TGTGCCAGCAGTCCGCTTGGACAGGGAAACATTCAGTACTTC CASSPLGQGNIQYF